This entry features one T cell receptor (beta chain) sequence. The antigen remains unidentified. The entry originates in a study of T cells in Graves' hyperthyroidism and ophthalmopathy. Study as a whole: Specimen type is peripheral blood, collected at initial diagnosis prior to any treatment. Study-wide findings and caveats: Appearing also in blood were most of the thyroid clonotypes expanded above 0.001.

Graves' hyperthyroidism was deemed stable absent ophthalmopathy progression within 18 months. From RNA transcripts, TCR beta CDR3 regions were amplified. An initial round of RT-PCR targeting the TCR CDR3 relied on the HTBI primer set. TCRdb ran MiXCR on the multiplex PCR reads and lists one entry per CDR3 protein. The data show about 420,000 distinct CDR3 sequences, around 14% seen once. The V and J ends lost 5 bases and 1 base, in that order; junction bases with no gene match: 7. This CDR3 spans 15 amino acids. Germline CDR1 reads SGHTA; CDR2 reads FQGNSA. Source material: blood. The chain employs TRBV7-2 and TRBJ1-1; 7 bases map to TRBD1. The clonotype originates from a young woman with Graves' hyperthyroidism. The CDR3: CASSVGGTANTEAFF. DNA of the CDR3: TGTGCCAGCAGCGTAGGTGGGACAGCGAACACTGAAGCTTTCTTT.